This T cell receptor beta chain was observed in a study of T cells after yellow fever vaccination. After removal of 1 base from V and 8 bases from J, the junction contained 9 bases not matched to a gene. The CDR3 loop spans 17 amino acids. Germline V gene data show CDR1 as SGHAT and CDR2 as FQNNGV. Conversion of TCR transcripts into cDNA relied on 5'RACE template switching, which added a universal primer site and UMIs. From the 5' RACE reads, TCRdb called clonotypes with MiXCR, one entry per CDR3 protein. The table records 250,000 or so distinct CDR3 sequences, 3.6% of them present only once. This clonotype was counted many times.

The sequenced sample was PBMCs, obtained 15 days after the yellow fever booster vaccination. The sequence was obtained from a man aged 18 to 29 who received the YFV17D yellow fever vaccine. The genes are TRBV11-2 and TRBJ2-6, with 9 bases lining up with TRBD1. The CDR3 DNA reads as TGTGCCAGCAGCTTAGGCCCTGGGACAGGGAGAACCAACGTCCTGACTTTC. Translated, it gives CASSLGPGTGRTNVLTF.